This section outlines one T cell receptor (beta chain) sequence together with its context. Antigen: not known. TCRdb reprocessed the RT-PCR reads via MiXCR and lists one record per CDR3 protein. The sample lists 560,000 or so distinct CDR3 sequences; approximately 7.7% were seen once. The data are from a study of response to subunit inactivated influenza vaccine. Trimming pared 6 bases from V and 4 bases from J, leaving 18 bases between. Germline CDR1 MNHNS, CDR2 SASEGT. The CDR3 is 15 residues long. Overall study findings and caveats: After each seasonal influenza vaccination, few new T cells are recruited, the authors suggested.

The sequences come from PBMCs from blood, collected around 2 years after vaccination. This clonotype originated in a man between 50 and 69 years old who received an inactivated influenza vaccine. The chain couples TRBV6-1 to TRBJ1-1, with a tentative D call TRBD1 (5 bases). The CDR3 sequence: CASSPSRGRPTEAFF. Written as DNA, the CDR3 is TGTGCCAGCAGCCCCTCACGGGGGAGGCCCACTGAAGCTTTCTTT.